Presented here are 20 T cell receptor beta chains from one specimen sequenced in a study of OX40 agonist ivuxolimab in advanced cancers. Sequencing used immunoSEQ multiplex PCR; TCRdb keeps in-frame clones, though not all of them. The data show 30,000 to 40,000 clones, 81% seen once. Sequenced here: CD4+ or CD8+ T cells sorted from blood, sampled in a trial of the OX40 agonist ivuxolimab. These receptors were collected from an adult with an advanced solid tumor such as melanoma, head and neck, liver or kidney cancer.

This clone was counted a single time. The chain joins TRBV28 to TRBJ2-5, with a weak D call TRBD2 (5 bases). The V end was cut by 6 bases, the J end by 11 bases, with 28 bases between. This CDR3 is 16 amino acids long. Germline CDR1 is MDHEN and CDR2 is SYDVKM. The CDR3 region is CASSLGGGVRSGEQYF. The CDR3 DNA reads TGTGCCAGCAGCCTCGGAGGAGGCGTAAGATCTGGGGAGCAGTACTTC. Using reference TRBV28 and TRBJ2-5 for the parts outside the CDR3, the full variable domain is DVKVTQSSRYLVKRTGEKVFLECVQDMDHENMFWYRQDPGLGLRLIYFSYDVKMKEKGDIPEGYSVSREKKERFSLILESASTNQTSMYLCASSLGGGVRSGEQYFGPGTRLLVL.

The rearrangement joins TRBV7-9 to TRBJ1-1, with TRBD1 as a possible D gene (5 bases). V lost 7 bases to trimming and J lost 5 bases, with 11 bases between them. Germline V gene data show CDR1 as SEHNR and CDR2 as FQNEAQ (reference sequence). The CDR3 has 12 amino acids. For the CDR3, the DNA is TGTGCCAGCATCCCAGAGGGGACTGAAGCTTTCTTT. Translation gives CASIPEGTEAFF. Variable domain in full (rest from reference TRBV7-9 and TRBJ1-1): DTGVSQNPRHKITKRGQNVTFRCDPISEHNRLYWYRQTLGQGPEFLTYFQNEAQLEKSRLLSDRFSAERPKGSFSTLEIQRTEQGDSAMYLCASIPEGTEAFFGQGTRLTVV.

The V call is TRBV4-3, the J call TRBJ2-7; D not certain. The CDR3 covers 13 residues. From germline, CDR1 is LGHNA and CDR2 YSLEER. The V end lost 2 bases, the J end lost 4 bases, and 9 bases lay between the germline ends. The CDR3 DNA is TGCGCCAGCAGCCAAAACGGACCTTACGAGCAGTACTTC. Protein product: CASSQNGPYEQYF.

The chain links TRBV15 to TRBJ2-7; 8 bases are a match to TRBD1. The CDR3 sequence is 14 residues long. With V trimmed by 5 bases and J by 5 bases, 8 bases remained unmatched. The germline V gene has CDR1 LNHNV and CDR2 YYDKDF (reference sequence). The CDR3 spells CATSFRQGSHEQYF. The CDR3 region has the DNA TGTGCCACCAGCTTTCGACAGGGGTCCCACGAGCAGTACTTC.

The V and J genes are TRBV5-1 and TRBJ1-6; 7 bases are a match to TRBD1. The CDR3 has 13 residues. Germline V lookup: CDR1 SGHRS, CDR2 YFSETQ. The junction had 2 bases not matched to a gene; V was cut back by 0 bases and J by 11 bases. The CDR3 here is CASSLEQGPPLHF. CDR3 DNA: TGCGCCAGCAGCTTGGAACAGGGGCCACCCCTCCACTTT.

This clone has just a few counts. This rearrangement joins TRBV2 to TRBJ2-7; TRBD2 matches 10 bases. CDR3 size: 15 residues. Looked up from germline, CDR1 is SNHLY and CDR2 is FYNNEI. V shed 6 bases and J 6 bases; nucleotides not matched to a gene: 11. The CDR3 region has the DNA TGTGCCAGCAGGAAAGGGTCTAGCGGGAGTTCCGAGCAGTACTTC. Translating it yields CASRKGSSGSSEQYF.

The rearrangement uses TRBV11-2 and TRBJ2-2; D is perhaps TRBD1 or TRBD2 (5 bases each). Per germline, CDR1 SGHAT and CDR2 FQNNGV. V lost 4 bases and J 3 bases, leaving 18 bases between the germline ends. The CDR3 covers 17 residues. As DNA, the CDR3 is TGTGCCAGCAGCTCCGAGGAGGACATTCACTACACCGGGGAGCTGTTTTTT. Encoded protein: CASSSEEDIHYTGELFF.

In its sample, this clone was seen a few times. The chain uses TRBV7-9 and TRBJ2-6; D unclear. Trimming pared 1 base from V and 5 bases from J, leaving 0 bases between. Germline V lookup: CDR1 SEHNR, CDR2 FQNEAQ (reference sequence). The CDR3 sequence is 12 residues long. CDR3 amino acids: CASSLGANVLTF. CDR3 nucleotides: TGTGCCAGCAGCTTAGGGGCCAACGTCCTGACTTTC.

V is TRBV6-5 and J is TRBJ1-1; TRBD1 aligns across 8 bases. Germline CDR1 reads MNHEY; CDR2 reads SVGAGI. The V and J ends lost 5 bases and 4 bases, in that order; junction bases with no gene match: 9. CDR3 length: 15 amino acids. For the CDR3, the DNA is TGTGCCAGCAGTCCCCAGGTGACAGGGGTCACTGAAGCTTTCTTT. This codes for CASSPQVTGVTEAFF.

This clone was counted a few times. The chain is built from TRBV15 and TRBJ1-6; 9 bases agree with TRBD1. The CDR3 runs to 15 residues. Germline CDR1 is LNHNV and CDR2 is YYDKDF (reference sequence). Trimming removed 6 bases from V and 5 bases from J; junction bases left unmatched: 5. CDR3 coding DNA: TGTGCCACCAGAACGGGACAGGGAGATAATTCACCCCTCCACTTT. Protein product: CATRTGQGDNSPLHF.

The chain uses TRBV15 and TRBJ2-7; TRBD2 matches 9 bases. Unmatched junction bases numbered 7, after V lost 8 bases and J lost 5 bases. The germline V gene has CDR1 LNHNV and CDR2 YYDKDF (reference sequence). CDR3 length: 13 residues. CDR3 region: CATARREGHEQYF. The CDR3 DNA sequence: TGTGCCACCGCTCGGCGGGAGGGGCACGAGCAGTACTTC.

This clone has just one count. This rearrangement joins TRBV7-8 to TRBJ1-5; D might be TRBD1 (6 bases). This CDR3 is built from 20 residues. Germline CDR1 reads SGHVS; CDR2 reads FQNEAQ. With 8 bases removed from V and 1 base from J, the gap between germline ends came to 30 bases. CDR3 sequence (DNA): TGTGCCAGCTCCGTTTTTAGGACAGCCGATGGGGGAAGAAGCAATCAGCCCCAGCATTTT. This encodes CASSVFRTADGGRSNQPQHF.

The chain recombines TRBV15 with TRBJ2-2; tentatively, D is TRBD2 (6 bases). The V gene lost 5 bases and the J gene lost 5 bases, with 12 bases spanning the gap. Germline V gene sequence: CDR1 LNHNV, CDR2 YYDKDF (reference sequence). The CDR3 has 14 residues. CDR3 bases: TGTGCCACCAGCTCCAGGAGGGAGACCGGGGAGCTGTTTTTT. Protein sequence: CATSSRRETGELFF.

This sequence joins TRBV4-1 and TRBJ2-1; possibly TRBD1 or TRBD2 for D (6 bases each). The CDR3 spans 18 residues. Trimming cost V 1 base and J 2 bases, with 18 bases left between them. Per the germline V gene, CDR1 is MGHRA and CDR2 is YSYEKL. CDR3 nucleotides: TGCGCCAGCAGCCAAGGTGGGGGGCGGGGTAGGCCCTACAATGAGCAGTTCTTC. This codes for CASSQGGGRGRPYNEQFF.

This chain uses TRBV15 with TRBJ2-7; TRBD2 is a possible D gene (6 bases). V was shortened by 1 base and J by 5 bases, with 18 bases between the two germline ends. The CDR3 has 16 residues. From germline, CDR1 is LNHNV and CDR2 YYDKDF (reference sequence). The CDR3 coding sequence is TGTGCCACCAGCAGAGCCCGGTCTAGCGTTACTGACGAGCAGTACTTC. Residues: CATSRARSSVTDEQYF.

This chain uses TRBV7-9 with TRBJ1-2, with 10 bases aligning to TRBD1. CDR3 length: 14 amino acids. Trimming took 5 bases from V and 8 from J; bases not matched to a gene: 8. In germline, CDR1 is SEHNR, CDR2 FQNEAQ (reference sequence). CDR3 residues: CASSRDRGREGYTF. The CDR3 bases are TGTGCCAGCAGCCGAGACAGGGGGCGTGAAGGCTACACCTTC.

The chain has TRBV7-8 and TRBJ2-2; 7 bases agree with TRBD2. From germline, CDR1 is SGHVS and CDR2 FQNEAQ. V lost 1 base to trimming and J lost 2 bases; unmatched junction nucleotides: 7. CDR3 length: 17 amino acids. DNA of the CDR3: TGTGCCAGCAGCTTAGGCCGGCTAGCGGTAAACACCGGGGAGCTGTTTTTT. This translates into CASSLGRLAVNTGELFF. The whole variable domain, filled in from reference TRBV7-8 and TRBJ2-2, reads GAGVSQSPRYKVAKRGQDVALRCDPISGHVSLFWYQQALGQGPEFLTYFQNEAQLDKSGLPSDRFFAERPEGSVSTLKIQRTQQEDSAVYLCASSLGRLAVNTGELFFGEGSRLTVL.

Written as DNA, the CDR3 is TGTGCCAGCAGCCGCGCCAGGGGAACTATGAACACTGAAGCTTTCTTT. Its translation: CASSRARGTMNTEAFF. This chain links TRBV5-5 with TRBJ1-1, with a tentative D call TRBD1 (6 bases). CDR1 is SGHKS and CDR2 is YYEKEE in the germline V gene (reference sequence). The ends were cut back, 4 bases at V and 0 bases at J, with 16 bases in the middle. This CDR3 comprises 16 residues.

The gene calls are TRBV6-5 and TRBJ2-7; 8 bases align to TRBD1. This CDR3 is built from 14 residues. Trimming removed 0 bases from V and 4 bases from J; junction bases left unmatched: 2. Germline CDR1 MNHEY, CDR2 SVGAGI. CDR3 sequence reads: CASSYSRGQYEQYF. The CDR3 nucleotides are TGTGCCAGCAGTTACTCCAGGGGGCAGTACGAGCAGTACTTC.

The chain employs TRBV21-1 and TRBJ1-5. TRBV21-1 is flagged as a pseudogene. The CDR3 consists of 12 residues. CDR3 coding DNA: TGTGCCAGCACCTCGGTCAATCAGCCCCAGCATTTT. This sequence encodes CASTSVNQPQHF.